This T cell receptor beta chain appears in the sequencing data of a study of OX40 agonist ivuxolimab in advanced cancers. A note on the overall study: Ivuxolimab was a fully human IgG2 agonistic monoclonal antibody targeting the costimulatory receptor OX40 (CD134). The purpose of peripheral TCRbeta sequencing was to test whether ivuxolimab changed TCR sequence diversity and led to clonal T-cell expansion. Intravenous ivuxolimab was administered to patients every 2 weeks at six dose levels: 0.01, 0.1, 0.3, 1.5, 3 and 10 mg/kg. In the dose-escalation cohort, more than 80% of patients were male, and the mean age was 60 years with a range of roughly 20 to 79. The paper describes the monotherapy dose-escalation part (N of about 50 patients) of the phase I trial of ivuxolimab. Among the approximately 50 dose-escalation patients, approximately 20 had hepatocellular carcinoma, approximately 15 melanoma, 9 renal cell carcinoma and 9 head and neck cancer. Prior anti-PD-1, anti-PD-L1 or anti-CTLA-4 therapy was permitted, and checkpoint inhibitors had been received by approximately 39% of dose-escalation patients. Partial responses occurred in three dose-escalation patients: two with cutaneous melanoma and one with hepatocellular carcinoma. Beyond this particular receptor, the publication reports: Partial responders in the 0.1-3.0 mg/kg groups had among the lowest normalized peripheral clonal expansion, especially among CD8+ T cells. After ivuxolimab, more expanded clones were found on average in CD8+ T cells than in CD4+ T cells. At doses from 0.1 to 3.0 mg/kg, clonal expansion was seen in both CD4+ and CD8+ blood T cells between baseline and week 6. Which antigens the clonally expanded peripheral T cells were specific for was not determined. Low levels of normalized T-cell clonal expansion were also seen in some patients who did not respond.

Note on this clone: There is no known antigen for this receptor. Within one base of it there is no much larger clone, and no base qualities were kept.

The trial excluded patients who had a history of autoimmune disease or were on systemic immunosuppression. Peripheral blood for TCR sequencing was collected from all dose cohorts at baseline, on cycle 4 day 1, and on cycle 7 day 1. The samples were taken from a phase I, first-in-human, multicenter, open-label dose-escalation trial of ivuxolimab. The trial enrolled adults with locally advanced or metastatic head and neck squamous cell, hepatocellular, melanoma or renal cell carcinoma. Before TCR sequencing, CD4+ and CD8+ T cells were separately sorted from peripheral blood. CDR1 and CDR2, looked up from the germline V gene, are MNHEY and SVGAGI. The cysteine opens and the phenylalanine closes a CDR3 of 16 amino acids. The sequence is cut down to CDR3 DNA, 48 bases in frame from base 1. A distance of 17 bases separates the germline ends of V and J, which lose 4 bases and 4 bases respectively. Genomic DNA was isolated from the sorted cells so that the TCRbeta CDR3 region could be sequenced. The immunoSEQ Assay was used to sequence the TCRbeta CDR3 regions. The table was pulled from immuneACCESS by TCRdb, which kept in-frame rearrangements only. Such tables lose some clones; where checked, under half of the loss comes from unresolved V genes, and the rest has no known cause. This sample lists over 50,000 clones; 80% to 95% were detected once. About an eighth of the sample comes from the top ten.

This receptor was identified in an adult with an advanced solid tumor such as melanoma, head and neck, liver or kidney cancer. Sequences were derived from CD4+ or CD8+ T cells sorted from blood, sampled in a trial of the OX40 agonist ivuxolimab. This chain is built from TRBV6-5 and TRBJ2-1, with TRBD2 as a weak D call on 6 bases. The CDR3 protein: CASSSGIGDLYNEQFF. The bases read TGTGCCAGCAGTTCCGGTATCGGGGACTTGTACAATGAGCAGTTCTTC.